This T cell receptor (beta chain) was recovered during a study of cytomegalovirus exposure and HLA in healthy donors. CDR1 is SGHRS, CDR2 YFSETQ, per germline. V lost 0 bases and J 6 bases, leaving 19 bases between the germline ends. The CDR3 totals 17 residues. Study conclusions and caveats: Researchers reported in a later analysis that a missense DCLRE1C variant was tied to TCR beta V- and J-gene trimming.

The table lists this clone with a few counts. Its antigen is not identified. With 60 Vbeta and 13 Jbeta primers, the PCR was carried out. The repertoire was sequenced with immunoSEQ multiplex PCR; TCRdb's copy has only in-frame clones and lacks some. The data hold 95,000 to 150,000 clones, with about 10% observed a single time. The sample comprised PBMCs. The receptor comes from a woman aged 18-29 years in good health and CMV-seropositive. This chain joins TRBV5-1 and TRBJ2-1, with a tentative D call TRBD2 (5 bases). CDR3 nucleotides: TGCGCCAGCAGCTTGGAGAAATCCGCGGGTAAGGTCAATGAGCAGTTCTTC. The encoded protein is CASSLEKSAGKVNEQFF.